This T cell receptor beta chain was identified in a study of blood T cell repertoires in COVID-19. Turning to the study itself: Samples came from the United States, Italy and Spain, spanning acute and convalescent COVID-19. PBMCs, B-cell-depleted T cells, or T cells were the source of the cDNA or gDNA that made up the material.

This CDR3 is built from 16 residues. In this sample, this clone turned up a few times. Authors' methods: Amplification of reference gene primers provided the estimated nucleated cell counts. Assay: immunoSEQ multiplex PCR; the TCRdb copy retains only in-frame clones and omits some. Clonal size and the V and J genes are those of that table, whereas D and trimming came from the DNA. The profile shows more than 40,000 clones, approximately 84% of them singletons. The clonotype was recovered from a man in his fifties or sixties with acute or convalescent COVID-19. Material: peripheral blood. The V call is TRBV1, the J call TRBJ2-5; the listed D gene, TRBD2, was not tested against the DNA. TRBV1 is marked as a pseudogene. The CDR3 nucleotides read TGCACCAGCAGAGGGCTAGCGGGGGGTGGGCAAGAGACCCAGTACTTC. Encoded protein: CTSRGLAGGGQETQYF.